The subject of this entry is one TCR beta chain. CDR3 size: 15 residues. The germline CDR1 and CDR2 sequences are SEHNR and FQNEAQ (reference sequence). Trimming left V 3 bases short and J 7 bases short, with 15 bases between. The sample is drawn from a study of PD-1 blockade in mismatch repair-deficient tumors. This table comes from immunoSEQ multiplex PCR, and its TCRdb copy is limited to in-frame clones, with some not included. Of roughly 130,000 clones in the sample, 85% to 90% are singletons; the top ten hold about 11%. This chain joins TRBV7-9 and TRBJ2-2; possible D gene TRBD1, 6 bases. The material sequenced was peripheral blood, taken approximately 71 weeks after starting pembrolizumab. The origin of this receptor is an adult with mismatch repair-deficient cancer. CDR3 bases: TGTGCCAGCAGCTTCCAGGGGCTCCCCCTCGGGGAGCTGTTTTTT. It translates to CASSFQGLPLGELFF.